The next 25 T cell receptor beta chains were all read from a single sample in a study of early T cells in non-severe SARS-CoV-2 infection. Via MiXCR, TCRdb re-called the 5' RACE reads, giving one row per CDR3 protein. The data hold 85,000 to 95,000 distinct CDR3 sequences, with roughly 15% observed a single time. Sequencing was carried out using whole blood. The receptor source for this set is an adult who was a healthcare worker with PCR-confirmed SARS-CoV-2 infection or an uninfected control (not recorded which).

This clonotype occurred a few times. The chain combines TRBV29-1 with TRBJ1-1; possibly TRBD1 for D (5 bases). V gave up 5 bases and J gave up 5 bases, with 12 bases separating them. Germline loops: CDR1 SQVTM, CDR2 ANQGSEA. This CDR3 contains 12 residues. CDR3 nucleotide sequence: TGCAGCGTTTACAGGTTAAGTACTGAAGCTTTCTTT. Its translation is CSVYRLSTEAFF.

V gene TRBV5-1 combines with J gene TRBJ2-5; TRBD2 might be the D (7 bases). Germline V lookup: CDR1 SGHRS, CDR2 YFSETQ. The V and J ends lost 0 bases and 5 bases respectively, with 14 bases between them. This CDR3 spans 15 amino acids. As DNA, the CDR3 is TGCGCCAGCAGCTTGGAGAGGGGGGGCCTCGAGACCCAGTACTTC. It translates to CASSLERGGLETQYF.

This clonotype has just a few counts. V usage is TRBV2 and J usage is TRBJ2-1; possible D gene TRBD1, 5 bases. Trimming took 0 bases from V and 8 from J, leaving 14 bases between them. Germline CDR1 SNHLY, CDR2 FYNNEI. The CDR3 has 15 residues. The CDR3 spells CASSEARIGADEQFF. In nucleotides, the CDR3 is TGTGCCAGCAGTGAAGCGCGGATAGGGGCGGATGAGCAGTTCTTC.

The V call is TRBV7-9, the J call TRBJ1-2; 8 bases agree with TRBD1. Germline V CDR1 and CDR2: SEHNR, FQNEAQ (reference sequence). The CDR3 is 16 residues long. J was trimmed by 6 bases and V by 4 bases; bases with no gene match: 13. The CDR3 loop is CASSSGQALHLDGYTF. In DNA, the CDR3 is TGTGCCAGCAGCTCGGGACAGGCATTGCACCTTGATGGCTACACCTTC. The full variable domain, in which reference TRBV7-9 and TRBJ1-2 provide the parts outside the CDR3, is DTGVSQNPRHKITKRGQNVTFRCDPISEHNRLYWYRQTLGQGPEFLTYFQNEAQLEKSRLLSDRFSAERPKGSFSTLEIQRTEQGDSAMYLCASSSGQALHLDGYTFGSGTRLTVV.

This clonotype was observed a handful of times. The chain is built from TRBV2 and TRBJ1-5; D is unresolved. The CDR3 sequence is 15 residues long. Germline V gene sequence: CDR1 SNHLY, CDR2 FYNNEI. Trimming left V 1 base short and J 7 bases short, with 14 bases between. The CDR3 loop is CASSEGRQRNQPQHF. CDR3 DNA: TGTGCCAGCAGTGAAGGACGGCAAAGGAACCAGCCCCAGCATTTT. Together with reference TRBV2 and TRBJ1-5, the CDR3 gives the full variable domain: EPEVTQTPSHQVTQMGQEVILRCVPISNHLYFYWYRQILGQKVEFLVSFYNNEISEKSEIFDDQFSVERPDGSNFTLKIRSTKLEDSAMYFCASSEGRQRNQPQHFGDGTRLSIL.

This clonotype was seen a handful of times. The V call is TRBV5-1, the J call TRBJ1-2; D remains unclear. CDR3 size: 12 residues. Trimming took 4 bases from V and 3 from J, leaving 7 bases between them. Germline assignment: CDR1 SGHRS and CDR2 YFSETQ. CDR3 in amino acids: CASSPGDYGYTF. In DNA form, the CDR3 reads TGCGCCAGCAGCCCGGGAGACTATGGCTACACCTTC. Full variable domain (missing parts from reference TRBV5-1 and TRBJ1-2): KAGVTQTPRYLIKTRGQQVTLSCSPISGHRSVSWYQQTPGQGLQFLFEYFSETQRNKGNFPGRFSGRQFSNSRSEMNVSTLELGDSALYLCASSPGDYGYTFGSGTRLTVV.

This clonotype appeared a few times. V gene TRBV28 combines with J gene TRBJ2-1, with 7 bases lining up with TRBD2. This CDR3 has 17 residues. Germline CDR1 is MDHEN and CDR2 is SYDVKM. J lost 6 bases, V lost 6 bases, and 17 bases had no gene match. CDR3 nucleotide sequence: TGTGCCAGCAGCCCCCCCCCGCGAAGCGGGACTGGCAATGAGCAGTTCTTC. It translates to CASSPPPRSGTGNEQFF.

There are a few counts of this clonotype. CDR3 sequence reads: CASSLGQRHEQYV. The CDR3 DNA reads as TGTGCCAGCAGCTTAGGGCAACGCCACGAGCAGTACGTC. This rearrangement joins TRBV7-9 to TRBJ2-7; D ambiguous. V was clipped by 1 base and J by 5 bases, with 9 bases between them. Germline V lookup: CDR1 SEHNR, CDR2 FQNEAQ (reference sequence). This CDR3 region has 13 residues.

This clonotype was seen only a few times. This chain joins TRBV27 and TRBJ1-2; D perhaps matches TRBD1 (5 bases). Germline lookup yields CDR1 MNHEY and CDR2 SMNVEV (reference sequence). Trimming stripped 5 bases from V and 4 bases from J, with 8 bases between. The CDR3 is made up of 12 amino acids. The CDR3 region is CASSLQGYGYTF. DNA of the CDR3: TGTGCCAGCAGTCTGCAGGGCTATGGCTACACCTTC.

This clonotype showed up many times. The V call is TRBV7-6, the J call TRBJ2-5, with no clear D. The germline V gene has CDR1 SGHVS and CDR2 FNYEAQ. The germline V and J ends were trimmed by 3 bases and 1 base, with 3 bases remaining between them. The CDR3 is 12 residues long. CDR3 DNA sequence: TGTGCCAGCAGCTTCGGCCAAGAGACCCAGTACTTC. Encoded protein: CASSFGQETQYF.

This clonotype was recorded many times. The V call is TRBV20-1, the J call TRBJ2-3, with 8 nucleotides matching TRBD1. Germline lookup yields CDR1 DFQATT and CDR2 SNEGSKA (reference sequence). The CDR3 runs 17 residues. Trimming at V came to 3 bases and at J to 0 bases, leaving 11 bases not matched to a gene. As DNA, the CDR3 is TGCAGTGCTAGTCCCCGAACCGGGACAGGTAGCACAGATACGCAGTATTTT. This sequence encodes CSASPRTGTGSTDTQYF.

This clonotype appeared a few times. V gene TRBV29-1 combines with J gene TRBJ1-1; D remains unclear. The CDR3 has 15 residues. V was shortened by 7 bases and J by 1 base, with 19 bases between the two germline ends. The germline V gene encodes CDR1 SQVTM and CDR2 ANQGSEA. The CDR3 region is CSANGRGQRNTEAFF. As DNA, the CDR3 is TGCAGCGCCAACGGGCGAGGGCAGAGGAACACTGAAGCTTTCTTT.

The chain carries TRBV19 and TRBJ2-1, with 9 positions matching TRBD2. The junction had 4 bases not matched to a gene; V was cut back by 2 bases and J by 5 bases. The CDR3 is made up of 15 amino acids. The germline CDR1 and CDR2 sequences are LNHDA and SQIVND (reference sequence). The CDR3 sequence: CASSITSGRNNEQFF. The CDR3 DNA sequence: TGTGCCAGTAGTATAACTAGCGGGCGGAACAATGAGCAGTTCTTC. The full variable domain, with the rest looked up from reference TRBV19 and TRBJ2-1, is DGGITQSPKYLFRKEGQNVTLSCEQNLNHDAMYWYRQDPGQGLRLIYYSQIVNDFQKGDIAEGYSVSREKKESFPLTVTSAQKNPTAFYLCASSITSGRNNEQFFGPGTRLTVL.

CDR3 region: CASSQMWPSGANVLTF. CDR3 nucleotides: TGTGCCAGCAGTCAAATGTGGCCCTCTGGGGCCAACGTCCTGACTTTC. The V and J genes are TRBV14 and TRBJ2-6; no firm D call. Trimming took 6 bases from V and 0 from J, leaving 12 bases between them. The CDR3 has 16 residues. Germline values: CDR1 SGHDN, CDR2 FVKESK.

The chain has TRBV7-9 and TRBJ2-5; possibly TRBD1 for D (6 bases). V lost 5 bases to trimming and J lost 1 base, with 14 bases between them. Germline CDR1 reads SEHNR; CDR2 reads FQNEAQ (reference sequence). The CDR3 has 15 amino acids. CDR3 in amino acids: CASSVGGSGQETQYF. The DNA of the CDR3 is TGTGCCAGCAGCGTAGGGGGATCAGGCCAAGAGACCCAGTACTTC.

The chain joins TRBV5-6 to TRBJ1-2; the D is unclear. The CDR3 has 14 residues. Trimming removed 4 bases from V and 2 bases from J, with 12 bases in between. The germline V gene encodes CDR1 SGHDT and CDR2 YYEEEE. The CDR3, as DNA: TGTGCCAGCAGCCCCCCGAACAGCAACTATGGCTACACCTTC. This codes for CASSPPNSNYGYTF.

This clonotype was recorded a few times. The chain has TRBV3-1 and TRBJ1-5; D not resolved. In germline, CDR1 is LGHDT, CDR2 YNNKEL (reference sequence). This CDR3 contains 14 residues. Trimming removed 0 bases from V and 7 bases from J, with 10 bases in between. The CDR3 DNA reads TGTGCCAGCAGCCAAGAGGGAGTATTGCAGCCCCAGCATTTT. Protein sequence: CASSQEGVLQPQHF.

This chain uses TRBV12-3 or TRBV12-4 with TRBJ1-6; D is unresolved. With 3 bases removed from V and 9 bases from J, the gap between germline ends came to 18 bases. The CDR3 covers 16 residues. The CDR3 DNA reads as TGTGCCAGCAGTTTGCAGGAACCTACTAAAGGTTCACCCCTCCACTTT. Translation: CASSLQEPTKGSPLHF.

The chain is built from TRBV27 and TRBJ1-1; the match to TRBD1 covers 9 bases. The CDR3 is 14 residues long. Per the germline V gene, CDR1 is MNHEY and CDR2 is SMNVEV (reference sequence). Trimming took 4 bases from V and 5 from J; bases not matched to a gene: 5. CDR3 sequence (DNA): TGTGCCAGCAGTTCAACAGGGGGCCTGACTGAAGCTTTCTTT. Protein sequence: CASSSTGGLTEAFF.

This clonotype was found many times. The CDR3 DNA reads TGCGCCAGCAGCTTGTGGACAGGCGACTTATACGAGCAGTACGTC. Protein sequence: CASSLWTGDLYEQYV. This rearrangement joins TRBV5-1 to TRBJ2-7; 7 nucleotides match TRBD1. The CDR3 is 15 amino acids. The trim removed 1 base at V and 4 bases at J, leaving 8 bases unmatched. CDR1 and CDR2 from the germline V gene are SGHRS and YFSETQ.

V and J are TRBV9 and TRBJ1-2; no reliable D call. From germline, CDR1 is SGDLS and CDR2 YYNGEE. The V end was cut by 0 bases, the J end by 2 bases, with 5 bases between. The CDR3 is 13 residues long. This CDR3 is CASSVATNYGYTF. The CDR3 region has the DNA TGTGCCAGCAGCGTAGCTACGAACTATGGCTACACCTTC.

The V gene is TRBV5-1, the J gene TRBJ1-2; TRBD1 matches 11 bases. Losses at the gene ends were 4 bases for V and 4 bases for J; bases not matched to a gene: 9. CDR1 and CDR2 from the germline V gene are SGHRS and YFSETQ. CDR3 length equals 16 residues. CDR3 protein: CASSATGQGVSYGYTF. CDR3 sequence (DNA): TGCGCCAGCAGCGCTACGGGACAGGGGGTGAGCTATGGCTACACCTTC.

The V gene is TRBV3-1, the J gene TRBJ2-5; 8 nucleotides align to TRBD2. The CDR3 runs to 14 residues. Germline CDR1 reads LGHDT; CDR2 reads YNNKEL (reference sequence). The ends lost 0 bases at V and 5 bases at J; junction bases unmatched: 2. The DNA for the CDR3 is TGTGCCAGCAGCCAAGACCCGGGAGGGGAGACCCAGTACTTC. Translating gives CASSQDPGGETQYF.

The chain is built from TRBV12-3 or TRBV12-4 and TRBJ2-5; maybe TRBD1 (5 bases). The CDR3 contains 17 residues. The V and J ends lost 1 base and 0 bases respectively, with 15 bases between them. The CDR3 DNA follows: TGTGCCAGCAGTTTAGGCAGGACAATGATGTACCAAGAGACCCAGTACTTC. This encodes CASSLGRTMMYQETQYF.

The rearrangement links TRBV30 to TRBJ1-2; a weak D match, TRBD1 (5 bases). Looked up from germline, CDR1 is GTSNPN and CDR2 is SVGIG (reference sequence). CDR3 length: 11 residues. V lost 4 bases to trimming and J lost 6 bases, with 9 bases between them. The CDR3 spells CAWTQTDGYTF. DNA for the CDR3: TGTGCCTGGACCCAGACAGATGGCTACACCTTC.